The next 11 T cell receptor beta chains were all read from a single sample in a study of identical twins. MiXCR, applied by TCRdb to the 5' RACE reads, yields one record per CDR3 protein. This table has roughly 1,500,000 distinct CDR3 sequences, about 32% appearing once. Material for sequencing was cord blood. The receptors here all came from a newborn girl in good health.

Concerning this clonotype: A read error may account for a junction end that differs from germline. The chain links TRBV20-1 to TRBJ1-2; D is perhaps TRBD1 (5 bases). From germline, CDR1 is DFQATT and CDR2 SNEGSKA (reference sequence). The CDR3 runs to 12 residues. CDR3 protein: CSAPLRGNGCTF. DNA of the CDR3: TGCAGTGCCCCCCTTAGGGGTAATGGCTGCACCTTC.

The rearrangement uses TRBV7-8 and TRBJ2-1, with D possibly matching TRBD2 (6 bases). V was pared by 0 bases and J by 7 bases, with 19 bases between. This CDR3 region has 17 residues. CDR1 is SGHVS, CDR2 FQNEAQ, per germline. CDR3: CASSLALAGRSENEQFF. CDR3 sequence (DNA): TGTGCCAGCAGCTTAGCGCTTGCGGGAAGGTCCGAAAATGAGCAGTTCTTC.

This clonotype has more than one count but fewer than ten. V is TRBV5-1 and J is TRBJ2-7; 7 bases line up with TRBD2. In germline, CDR1 is SGHRS, CDR2 YFSETQ. Trimming removed 2 bases from V and 0 bases from J; junction bases left unmatched: 5. CDR3 length: 15 residues. CDR3 region: CASSFTGTISYEQYF. The DNA of the CDR3 is TGCGCCAGCAGCTTCACCGGGACTATCTCCTACGAGCAGTACTTC. Filled out from reference TRBV5-1 and TRBJ2-7, the complete variable domain reads KAGVTQTPRYLIKTRGQQVTLSCSPISGHRSVSWYQQTPGQGLQFLFEYFSETQRNKGNFPGRFSGRQFSNSRSEMNVSTLELGDSALYLCASSFTGTISYEQYFGPGTRLTVT.

Notes on this clonotype: A much larger clone sits a single nucleotide away, making a read error possible. This chain connects TRBV20-1 to TRBJ2-5, with 8 bases fitting TRBD2. Germline lookup yields CDR1 DFQATT and CDR2 SNEGSKA (reference sequence). This CDR3 is built from 13 residues. The J segment lost 5 bases and the V segment lost 1 base, leaving 3 bases of the junction unmatched. CDR3 sequence reads: CSARGVAGETQYF. CDR3 DNA: TGCAGTGCTAGAGGAGTAGCGGGGGAGACCCAGTACTTC.

The rearrangement links TRBV10-3 to TRBJ2-3, with unresolved D. CDR3 length: 15 amino acids. V was cut by 0 bases and J by 0 bases, with 7 bases left in between. Germline values: CDR1 ENHRY, CDR2 SYGVKD. The CDR3 sequence: CAISESYASTDTQYF. The CDR3 nucleotides read TGTGCCATCAGTGAGTCCTATGCTAGCACAGATACGCAGTATTTT.

The V and J genes are TRBV20-1 and TRBJ1-4; D not certain. The CDR3 sequence is 12 residues long. V was trimmed by 6 bases and J by 4 bases, leaving 9 bases between them. Germline CDR1 is DFQATT and CDR2 is SNEGSKA (reference sequence). Written as DNA, the CDR3 is TGCAGTGCACCGGACGTTAATGAAAAACTGTTTTTT. Translated: CSAPDVNEKLFF.

The chain combines TRBV5-4 with TRBJ2-1; the match to TRBD2 covers 9 bases. J was trimmed by 4 bases and V by 0 bases; bases with no gene match: 5. This CDR3 is built from 16 residues. CDR1 is SGHNT, CDR2 YYREEE, per germline (reference sequence). CDR3 in amino acids: CASSLEGGRAYNEQFF. DNA of the CDR3: TGTGCCAGCAGCTTGGAAGGCGGGAGGGCTTACAATGAGCAGTTCTTC.

This clonotype was detected only a few times. The rearrangement uses TRBV10-3 and TRBJ2-2; TRBD2 aligns across 7 bases. The germline CDR1 and CDR2 sequences are ENHRY and SYGVKD. The CDR3 length is 11 residues. Trimming took 10 bases from V and 6 from J; bases not matched to a gene: 2. The CDR3 DNA follows: TGTGCCAGCAGCGGGGCCGGGGAGCTGTTTTTT. It translates to CASSGAGELFF.

The V and J genes are TRBV12-3 or TRBV12-4 and TRBJ2-7; D might be TRBD1 or TRBD2, each matching 5 bases. The CDR3 runs to 14 residues. V lost 4 bases, J lost 7 bases, and 17 bases lay in between. CDR3 nucleotides: TGTGCCAGCAGTTCTTATGTCGGGACCCATGAGCAGTACTTC. Translated: CASSSYVGTHEQYF.

The chain recombines TRBV12-3 or TRBV12-4 with TRBJ2-4, with D possibly being TRBD1 (6 bases). This CDR3 has 13 amino acids. V lost 5 bases, J lost 13 bases, and 18 bases lay in between. The CDR3 DNA sequence: TGTGCCAGCAGTCCGGGACACCAGGAAGAGCAGTACTTC. This gives the protein CASSPGHQEEQYF.

This clonotype has just a few counts. This chain joins TRBV3-1 and TRBJ2-1; 8 nucleotides agree with TRBD2. V dropped 0 bases and J dropped 5; count of bases not matched to a gene: 0. From germline, CDR1 is LGHDT and CDR2 YNNKEL (reference sequence). CDR3 length: 14 amino acids. DNA of the CDR3: TGTGCCAGCAGCCAAGATAGCGGGAACAATGAGCAGTTCTTC. Translating it yields CASSQDSGNNEQFF.